These 2 T cell receptor beta chains were all obtained from the same sample, sequenced in a study of T cell changes during pregnancy in multiple sclerosis. The method was immunoSEQ multiplex PCR; TCRdb's version includes in-frame clones alone and lacks a portion of them. Counted here are fewer than 50,000 clones, roughly 89% occurring once; the ten biggest clones make up 0.58%. The material sequenced was CD4+ T cells from peripheral blood mononuclear cells, taken in the first trimester of pregnancy. These receptors were collected from a female donor with multiple sclerosis, enrolled in a pregnancy study.

The chain links TRBV11-3 to TRBJ2-1; 9 positions match TRBD2. Per germline, CDR1 SGHNT and CDR2 YENEEA. The V gene end was trimmed by 1 base and the J gene end by 6 bases; junction bases not matched to a gene: 4. There are 15 residues in the CDR3. CDR3 protein: CASSLGSGSFNEQFF. As DNA, the CDR3 is TGTGCCAGCAGCTTAGGTAGCGGGAGTTTCAATGAGCAGTTCTTC.

The chain joins TRBV7-9 to TRBJ2-1; the D gene is possibly TRBD2 (6 bases). The V gene lost 1 base and the J gene lost 15 bases, with 13 bases spanning the gap. The CDR3 is made up of 12 amino acids. Germline assignment: CDR1 SEHNR and CDR2 FQNEAQ (reference sequence). The CDR3 sequence is CASSLGGTGAFF. In DNA, the CDR3 is TGTGCCAGCAGCTTAGGAGGGACTGGGGCGTTCTTC.